The next 2 T cell receptor beta chains were all read from a single sample in a study of T cells after somatic rescue of genetic block. The protocol was immunoSEQ multiplex PCR, while the TCRdb copy is restricted to in-frame clones and leaves out a portion. Of roughly 120,000 clones listed, just over 90% are singletons. Sequenced: peripheral blood mononuclear cells (PBMCs). These receptors all come from a woman between 18 and 29 years old.

The J gene is TRBJ2-6, the V gene TRBV10-3, with 7 bases identical to TRBD1. The length of the CDR3 is 18 residues. The germline gives CDR1 ENHRY, CDR2 SYGVKD. Losses at the gene ends were 2 bases for V and 0 bases for J; bases not matched to a gene: 7. The CDR3 nucleotides are TGTGCCATCAGTGAGAGAGCAGGGGGTGGCTCTGGGGCCAACGTCCTGACTTTC. Protein sequence: CAISERAGGGSGANVLTF.

The V and J genes are TRBV19 and TRBJ1-1, with D possibly being TRBD1 (5 bases). V was shortened by 2 bases and J by 5 bases, with 15 bases between the two germline ends. Germline V gene sequence: CDR1 LNHDA, CDR2 SQIVND (reference sequence). The CDR3 runs to 15 residues. CDR3 protein: CASSISGFGGTEAFF. The CDR3 DNA reads as TGTGCCAGTAGTATATCGGGCTTCGGGGGGACTGAAGCTTTCTTT.